This TCR beta chain was identified during a study of blood T cell repertoires in COVID-19. Participants reported their clinical history, and cohort assignment relied on those reports. J gave up 3 bases and V 4 bases, and 6 bases lay outside the gene matches. In germline, CDR1 is MNHEY, CDR2 SVGAGI. There are 14 residues in the CDR3. Original analysis: Reference gene primer amplification in the assay estimated nucleated cell counts. This table comes from immunoSEQ multiplex PCR, and its TCRdb copy is limited to in-frame clones, with some not included. Clone size and the V and J calls come from that table; the DNA yielded D and trimming. The data show 170,000 or so clones, approximately 85% seen once.

Sequenced input: PBMCs or T cells enriched from blood (not recorded which). The receptor's source is a woman aged 18-29 years who had recovered from COVID-19. The rearrangement uses TRBV6-5 and TRBJ2-7, with 7 bases that match TRBD1. The DNA for the CDR3 is TGTGCCAGCAGTTTGGACAGGACCTTCTACGAGCAGTACTTC. Its translation is CASSLDRTFYEQYF.